This T cell receptor beta chain is drawn from a study of blood T cell repertoires in COVID-19. Study at large: Sites across the United States, Italy and Spain contributed samples from acute and convalescent COVID-19. T cells, B-cell-depleted T cells, or PBMCs provided the cDNA or gDNA that served as material.

Original handling: Reference gene primer amplification in the assay estimated nucleated cell counts. Clones were sequenced by immunoSEQ multiplex PCR, and TCRdb holds only the in-frame ones, with some missing. The DNA gave D and trimming, while V, J and clone size come from that table. The table records roughly 100,000 clones, almost 85% of them present only once. Germline-derived CDR1 and CDR2 are ENHRY and SYGVKD. There are 17 residues in the CDR3. Trimming removed 2 bases from V and 5 bases from J, with 21 bases in between. The sequence derives from a man in his 70s with acute or convalescent COVID-19. Sequencing was carried out using peripheral blood. The rearrangement links TRBV10-3 to TRBJ1-2; weak D call: TRBD1 (6 bases). CDR3: CAISEGLVGQGGYGYTF. The CDR3 DNA sequence: TGTGCCATCAGTGAGGGATTAGTGGGACAAGGGGGATATGGCTACACCTTC.